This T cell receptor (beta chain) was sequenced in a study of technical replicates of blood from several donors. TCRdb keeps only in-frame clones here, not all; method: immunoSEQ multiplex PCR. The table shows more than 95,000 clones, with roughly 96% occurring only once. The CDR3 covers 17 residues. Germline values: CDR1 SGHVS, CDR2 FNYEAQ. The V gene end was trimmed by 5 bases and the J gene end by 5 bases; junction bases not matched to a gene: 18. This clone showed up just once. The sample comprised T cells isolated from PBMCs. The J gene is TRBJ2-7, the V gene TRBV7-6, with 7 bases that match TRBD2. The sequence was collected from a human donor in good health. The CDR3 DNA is TGTGCCAGCAGCCCTCGGGGAGCGGGGCCGGTTCTTGACGAGCAGTACTTC. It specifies CASSPRGAGPVLDEQYF.